This paragraph covers one TCR beta chain sequence. The antigen is unknown. This specimen belongs to a study of STAT5B mutations in CD4+ large granular lymphocyte leukemia. Overall study results and limits: Patient CD4-sorted repertoires looked more clonal than healthy CD4+ repertoires, even without putative leukemic clones.

Healthy controls were blood donor buffy coats. Using immunoSEQ multiplex PCR, the repertoire was profiled, and TCRdb retains in-frame clones only, with some absent. This table has about 29,000 clones, around 85% appearing once. This sequence originates from a human donor in good health. Sequenced: CD4+ T cells from blood buffy coats.

CDR3 nucleotide sequence: TGCGCCAGCAGTTTAGACCGGGACACCCTGGGGGAAAAACTGTTTTTT. This encodes CASSLDRDTLGEKLFF. The chain combines TRBV10-2 with TRBJ1-4; weak D call: TRBD1 (6 bases). This CDR3 region has 16 residues. Per the germline V gene, CDR1 is WSHSY and CDR2 is SAAADI. The germline V and J ends were trimmed by 5 bases and 8 bases, with 21 bases remaining between them.